These 5 T cell receptor beta chains originate from one sample sequenced in a study of blood T cell repertoires in COVID-19. The method was immunoSEQ multiplex PCR; TCRdb's version includes in-frame clones alone and lacks a portion of them. The table has approximately 40,000 clones, about 85% seen once. Sequencing used peripheral blood. The receptors were sampled from a man aged 60 to 69 with acute or convalescent COVID-19.

The DNA for the CDR3 is TGTGCCAGCAGCTTAGTAGGAGACACCATATATTTT. Translated, it gives CASSLVGDTIYF. The chain links TRBV7-9 to TRBJ1-3; D is unclear. CDR1 is SEHNR, CDR2 FQNEAQ, per germline (reference sequence). With 1 base removed from V and 8 bases from J, the gap between germline ends came to 6 bases. The CDR3 has 12 residues.

The chain recombines TRBV12-3 or TRBV12-4 with TRBJ1-5; TRBD1 agrees at 8 bases. The CDR3 extends over 13 amino acids. With V trimmed by 6 bases and J by 4 bases, 2 bases remained unmatched. Here the CDR3 DNA reads TGTGCCAGCAGCCGACAGGGGAATCAGCCCCAGCATTTT. This sequence encodes CASSRQGNQPQHF.

This clone was picked up one time. The chain couples TRBV6-2 or TRBV6-3 to TRBJ2-7; 8 bases are a match to TRBD1. V gave up 6 bases and J gave up 3 bases; unmatched junction bases: 7. Germline assignment: CDR1 MNHEY and CDR2 SVGEGT. The CDR3 spans 14 residues. The CDR3 spells CASSDRGGYYEQYV. CDR3 nucleotide sequence: TGTGCCAGCAGCGACAGGGGAGGTTACTACGAGCAGTACGTC.

The J gene is TRBJ2-2, the V gene TRBV7-9, with D possibly being TRBD2 (5 bases). The CDR3 has 15 amino acids. Trimming removed 3 bases at V and 4 bases at J, with 12 bases between. Germline CDR1 reads SEHNR; CDR2 reads FQNEAQ (reference sequence). The DNA for the CDR3 is TGTGCCAGCAGCTTTTCCGGGGTTGTCACCGGGGAGCTGTTTTTT. It translates to CASSFSGVVTGELFF.

The rearrangement links TRBV11-3 to TRBJ2-1, with 9 bases lining up with TRBD2. The CDR3 is 17 residues long. V lost 0 bases, J lost 7 bases, and 10 bases stayed unmatched. Per germline, CDR1 SGHNT and CDR2 YENEEA. The CDR3 region has the DNA TGTGCCAGCAGCTTAGATCTGGCGGGAGGGTCTCTAAATGAGCAGTTCTTC. It yields the protein CASSLDLAGGSLNEQFF.